This T cell receptor (beta chain) stems from a study of regulatory T cells in long-lasting Graves disease. iRepertoire HTBI primers and Arm-PCR of CDR3 regions built TCR beta libraries. A single record per CDR3 protein comes from TCRdb applying MiXCR to the multiplex PCR reads. The sample includes 400,000 to 500,000 distinct CDR3 sequences, about 16% of them seen just once. The V end was cut by 6 bases, the J end by 6 bases, with 16 bases between. The CDR3 is 14 amino acids. This clonotype was recorded at least ten times. As to time point: newly diagnosed GD, antithyroid drugs for less than 3 months. Extracted PBMC RNA gave rise to the TCR library. Recruitment took place at an endocrinology department in Xi'an, China. The data also belong to a second study, concerning T cells in Graves' hyperthyroidism and ophthalmopathy.

The receptor comes from a woman in her 30s with Graves disease. V is TRBV12-3 or TRBV12-4 and J is TRBJ2-3; D gene unclear. The sample in question was peripheral blood mononuclear cells (PBMCs), obtained at new diagnosis, from a patient treated with antithyroid drugs. CDR3 amino acids: CASSPSSSADTQYF. CDR3 nucleotides: TGTGCCAGCAGCCCAAGCAGCAGTGCCGATACGCAGTATTTT.